This TCR beta chain was found in a study of T cells in Graves' hyperthyroidism and ophthalmopathy. Notes on the study in general: Most clonotypes that expanded in the thyroid above 0.001 also showed up in blood. From stable hyperthyroidism, ophthalmopathy was set apart by a 13 V-J model.

What was amplified from RNA transcripts were TCR beta CDR3 regions. HTBI primers were employed in a first-round RT-PCR of the TCR CDR3. TCRdb called the multiplex PCR reads again in MiXCR, with one record for every CDR3 protein. The sample records fewer than 650,000 distinct CDR3 sequences, around 50% being singletons. Uncontrolled infection, other autoimmune disease, pregnancy or lactation disqualified patients from enrolment. This clonotype was detected ten times or more. Its antigen remains unidentified. The V and J ends lost 2 bases and 6 bases, in that order; junction bases with no gene match: 9. Germline V lookup: CDR1 KGHSY, CDR2 FQNENV. This CDR3 contains 16 residues.

This receptor was identified in an adult woman with Graves' disease, either hyperthyroidism or ophthalmopathy (not recorded which). This chain connects TRBV16 to TRBJ1-2; 10 nucleotides line up with TRBD1. Sequencing used peripheral blood or thyroid tissue (not recorded which). The CDR3 DNA reads as TGTGCCAGCAGCCAAGAGACAGGGGGCCAATCGGATGGCTACACCTTC. It yields the protein CASSQETGGQSDGYTF.